Following are 2 T cell receptor beta chains from one sample sequenced in a study of beta chain features in type 1 diabetes. Reverse transcribing all isolated RNA meant expressed TCRB transcripts were sequenced. Here immunoSEQ multiplex PCR was the method, and the copy in TCRdb shows in-frame clones only, minus some. Here the sample spans approximately 84,000 clones, under 35% being singletons. Sequences were obtained from stem cell memory CD4+ T cells from blood. These receptors all stem from a woman aged 18-30 years in good health.

This clone was found a few times. The rearrangement joins TRBV6-5 to TRBJ1-2, with 7 bases fitting TRBD1. In germline, CDR1 is MNHEY, CDR2 SVGAGI. The CDR3 is 14 residues long. The ends lost 0 bases at V and 3 bases at J; junction bases unmatched: 1. For the CDR3, the DNA is TGTGCCAGCAGTTACTCGACAGGGCACTATGGCTACACCTTC. This gives the protein CASSYSTGHYGYTF.

This sequence joins TRBV6-6 and TRBJ1-2, with 7 bases matching TRBD1. This CDR3 has 14 amino acids. Germline V gives CDR1 MNHNY, CDR2 SVGAGI (reference sequence). V shed 6 bases and J 3 bases; nucleotides not matched to a gene: 7. CDR3 sequence: CASRSQGQDYGYTF. CDR3 nucleotide sequence: TGTGCCAGCAGGTCCCAAGGACAGGACTATGGCTACACCTTC.